Listed below are T cell receptor beta chains from one sample, sequenced in a study of blood T cells in healthy people across ages. TCRdb recomputed calls from the 5' RACE reads with MiXCR, one row per CDR3 protein. The sample records around 1,900,000 distinct CDR3 sequences, around 42% being singletons. The sequenced sample consisted of blood. These receptors originate from a human donor in good health. The CDR3 runs from the conserved cysteine through the conserved F or W.

J gene	CDR3 length	V gene	CDR3 protein
TRBJ2-5	14	TRBV12-5	CASGLLFPQETQYF
TRBJ1-1	11	TRBV29-1	CSVEAFGEAFF
NA	13	TRBV20-1	CSASSFSYNEQYF
TRBJ1-2	14	TRBV18	CASSSQGERYGYTF
TRBJ2-5	17	TRBV6-1	CASSPSISGDYQETQYF
TRBJ1-5	15	TRBV6-1	CASSEAWQVDQPQHF
TRBJ1-5	10	TRBV6-5	CASTGEPQHF
TRBJ1-4	13	TRBV29-1	CSVGRVLNEKLFF
TRBJ2-1	13	TRBV29-1	CSVGGLAYNEQFF
TRBJ1-2	13	TRBV5-6	CASSSGWNDGYTF
TRBJ2-2	15	TRBV7-2	CASSGTGIITGELFF
TRBJ2-7	14	TRBV20-1	CSARGGAGRYEQYF
TRBJ2-3	16	TRBV7-8	CASSPGLAGVPYTQYF